The 9 T cell receptor beta chains presented below share a single source sample, sequenced in a study of blood T cell repertoires in COVID-19. Some clones are missing from TCRdb's copy, which holds only in-frame ones; the method was immunoSEQ multiplex PCR. Of over 300,000 clones detected, about 84% appear once; the ten largest clones hold around 1.5%. Sequenced: peripheral blood. The receptors shown here come from a woman in her fifties or sixties with acute or convalescent COVID-19.

This chain joins TRBV19 and TRBJ2-1; 11 nucleotides align to TRBD1. There are 17 residues in the CDR3. V shed 7 bases and J 0 bases; nucleotides not matched to a gene: 8. In germline, CDR1 is LNHDA, CDR2 SQIVND (reference sequence). This CDR3 reads CASTHRTGGSSYNEQFF. The CDR3 DNA sequence: TGTGCCAGTACCCATCGGACAGGGGGCAGCTCCTACAATGAGCAGTTCTTC. The variable domain in full, with the rest retrieved from reference TRBV19 and TRBJ2-1, is DGGITQSPKYLFRKEGQNVTLSCEQNLNHDAMYWYRQDPGQGLRLIYYSQIVNDFQKGDIAEGYSVSREKKESFPLTVTSAQKNPTAFYLCASTHRTGGSSYNEQFFGPGTRLTVL.

The chain recombines TRBV5-1 with TRBJ1-1; possible D gene TRBD1, 6 bases. The ends were cut back, 0 bases at V and 5 bases at J, with 11 bases in the middle. The CDR3 runs 14 residues. In germline, CDR1 is SGHRS, CDR2 YFSETQ. CDR3 sequence (DNA): TGCGCCAGCAGCTTGGACAGGGCGGAAACTGAAGCTTTCTTT. Translated: CASSLDRAETEAFF.

This clone was counted between two and nine times. The chain combines TRBV19 with TRBJ2-2; 10 nucleotides line up with TRBD2. The germline CDR1 and CDR2 sequences are LNHDA and SQIVND (reference sequence). The V gene end was trimmed by 4 bases and the J gene end by 7 bases; junction bases not matched to a gene: 9. This CDR3 comprises 16 residues. The CDR3 DNA reads TGTGCCAGTAGTAGGTCTAGCGGGAGAATTGGCGGGGAGCTGTTTTTT. Its protein is CASSRSSGRIGGELFF.

Concerning this clone itself: Different DNA sequences within this sample yield the same CDR3. This chain uses TRBV5-1 with TRBJ2-7; D possibly corresponds to TRBD2 (6 bases). Germline V gene data show CDR1 as SGHRS and CDR2 as YFSETQ. This CDR3 has 14 amino acids. Trimming cost V 1 base and J 0 bases, with 8 bases left between them. The CDR3 spells CASSLTGVSYEQYF. The CDR3 DNA is TGCGCCAGCAGCTTGACGGGAGTCTCCTACGAGCAGTACTTC.

The V and J genes are TRBV7-9 and TRBJ2-1, with D possibly being TRBD1 (6 bases). Trimming cost V 5 bases and J 4 bases, with 18 bases left between them. CDR3 length: 16 residues. Germline values: CDR1 SEHNR, CDR2 FQNEAQ (reference sequence). The CDR3 DNA sequence: TGTGCCAGCAGCCCTGTTGGGGACACTCTGTACAATGAGCAGTTCTTC. Its translation is CASSPVGDTLYNEQFF.

CDR3: CASSFREENTDTQYF. CDR3 sequence (DNA): TGTGCCAGCAGCTTCAGAGAGGAAAACACAGATACGCAGTATTTT. The V gene is TRBV13, the J gene TRBJ2-3, with no clear D. The CDR3 sequence is 15 residues long. The germline CDR1 and CDR2 sequences are PRHDT and FYEKMQ (reference sequence). V was trimmed by 3 bases and J by 2 bases, leaving 12 bases between them.

The genes are TRBV6-6 and TRBJ1-1; 8 bases line up with TRBD1. V was pared by 0 bases and J by 6 bases, with 3 bases of the junction left unmatched. Germline values: CDR1 MNHNY, CDR2 SVGAGI (reference sequence). This CDR3 comprises 14 residues. The CDR3 is CASSYSTGDPEAFF. The CDR3 nucleotides are TGTGCCAGCAGTTACTCGACAGGGGACCCTGAAGCTTTCTTT.

The chain joins TRBV7-3 to TRBJ2-7; TRBD1 aligns across 11 bases. The V and J ends lost 4 bases and 2 bases, in that order; junction bases with no gene match: 4. The CDR3 runs to 15 residues. Per the germline V gene, CDR1 is SGHTA and CDR2 is FQGTGA. CDR3 coding DNA: TGTGCCAGCAGCTCCCTGGGACAGGGGGCCTACGAGCAGTACTTC. Amino acids: CASSSLGQGAYEQYF.

The rearrangement links TRBV24-1 to TRBJ2-1; TRBD2 matches 9 bases. V was clipped by 2 bases and J by 1 base; unmatched bases: 2. The CDR3 runs 16 residues. Germline CDR1 and CDR2: KGHDR and SFDVKD. The CDR3 nucleotides are TGTGCCACCAGTGATTGGCTAGCGGGATCCTACAATGAGCAGTTCTTC. It translates to CATSDWLAGSYNEQFF.